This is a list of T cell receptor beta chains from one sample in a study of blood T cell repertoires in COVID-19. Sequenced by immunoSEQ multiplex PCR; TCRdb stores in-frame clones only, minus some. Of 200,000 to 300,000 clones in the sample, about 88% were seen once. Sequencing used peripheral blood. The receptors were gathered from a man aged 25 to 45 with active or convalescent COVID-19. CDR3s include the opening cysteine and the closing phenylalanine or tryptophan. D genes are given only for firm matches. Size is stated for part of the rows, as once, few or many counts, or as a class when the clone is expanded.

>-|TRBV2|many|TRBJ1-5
TGTGCCAGCAGTGATGTGGGCCAGCCCCAGCATTTT
CASSDVGQPQHF
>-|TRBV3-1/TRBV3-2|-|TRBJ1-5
TGTGCCAGCAGCCGAGACGGGGAGGGGCCGTCGACCAATCAGCCCCAGCATTTT
CASSRDGEGPSTNQPQHF
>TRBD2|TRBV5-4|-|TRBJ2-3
TGTGCCAGCAACCCTCCCGGGGGGCTAGCGGGGGCCAGCACGCAGTATTTT
CASNPPGGLAGASTQYF
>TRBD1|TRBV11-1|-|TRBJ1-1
TGTGCCAGCAGCTTATCGCAGGGGGCCACTGAAGCTTTCTTT
CASSLSQGATEAFF
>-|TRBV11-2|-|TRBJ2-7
TGTGCCAGCAGCGCGGGGAGCGGGCTTCCCTACGAGCAGTACTTC
CASSAGSGLPYEQYF
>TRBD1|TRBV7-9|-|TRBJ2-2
TGTGCCAGCAGCCTCCGGGACAGGGTAGGGGAGCTGTTTTTT
CASSLRDRVGELFF
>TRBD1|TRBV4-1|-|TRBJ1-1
TGCGCCAGCAGCCAAGTAGGGACAGAGAACACTGAAGCTTTCTTT
CASSQVGTENTEAFF
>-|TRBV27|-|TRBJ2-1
TGTGCCAGCACCCCGGGGGGCCTGAGGAATGAGCAGTTCTTC
CASTPGGLRNEQFF
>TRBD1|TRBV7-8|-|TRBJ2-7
TGTGCCAGCAGCTTAGGGACAGGGGGAAACTACGAGCAGTACTTC
CASSLGTGGNYEQYF
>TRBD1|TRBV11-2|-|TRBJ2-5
TGTGCCAGCAGCTTAGCCGGTGGACAGGGGGCGCGAAAGACCCAGTACTTC
CASSLAGGQGARKTQYF
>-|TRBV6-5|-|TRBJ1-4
TGTGCCAGCAAAGGGGTAGCTGAAAAACTGTTTTTT
CASKGVAEKLFF
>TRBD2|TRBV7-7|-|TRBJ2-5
TGTGCCAGCAGCTTAGGGCTAGCGGGACAAGAGACCCAGTACTTC
CASSLGLAGQETQYF
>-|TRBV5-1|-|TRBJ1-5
TGCGCCAGCGGTCTAGGACAGAACAATCAGCCCCAGCATTTT
CASGLGQNNQPQHF
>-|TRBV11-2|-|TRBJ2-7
TGTGCCAGCAGCCCTTCCGGGGCCTACGAGCAGTACTTC
CASSPSGAYEQYF
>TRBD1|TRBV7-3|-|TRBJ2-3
TGTGCCAGCAGCTTAGGACAGGGGAGGACAGATACGCAGTATTTT
CASSLGQGRTDTQYF
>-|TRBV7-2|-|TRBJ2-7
TGTGCCAGCAGCTGGTATCTAGGGCTCACGGGGGAGCAGTACTTC
CASSWYLGLTGEQYF
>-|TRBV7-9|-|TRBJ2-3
TGTGCCAGCAGCACGCCTAGGGATACGCAGTATTTT
CASSTPRDTQYF
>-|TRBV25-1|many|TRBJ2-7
TGTGCCAGCAGTCTGAGCTCCTACGAGCAGTACTTC
CASSLSSYEQYF
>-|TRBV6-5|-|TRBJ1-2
TGTGCCAGCAGGGGTTTCGGGGAATCGTCTAGTGGCTACACCTTC
CASRGFGESSSGYTF
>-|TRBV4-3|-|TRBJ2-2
TGCGCCAGCAGCCAAGATTGGGGCGGCCTAGCCGGGGAGCTGTTTTTT
CASSQDWGGLAGELFF
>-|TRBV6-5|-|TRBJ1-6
TGTGCCAGCAGCCCGGGGGAGGATTATAATTCACCCCTCCACTTT
CASSPGEDYNSPLHF
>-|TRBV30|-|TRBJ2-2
TGTGCCTGGAGTTTAGGACAGCACACCGGGGAGCTGTTTTTT
CAWSLGQHTGELFF
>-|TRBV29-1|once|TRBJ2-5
TGCAGCGCGGTCGACAGGATTCAGACCCAGTACTTC
CSAVDRIQTQYF
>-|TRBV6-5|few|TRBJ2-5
TGTGCCAGCAGTTACTCGATGACTCTACAAGAGACCCAGTACTTC
CASSYSMTLQETQYF
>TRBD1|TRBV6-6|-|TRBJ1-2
TGTGCCAGCAGTCCGAACACTCCGGGACAGGCTAACTATGGCTACACCTTC
CASSPNTPGQANYGYTF
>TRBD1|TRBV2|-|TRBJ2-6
TGTGCCAGCAGGAGGGACAGCTCTGGGGCCAACGTCCTGACTTTC
CASRRDSSGANVLTF
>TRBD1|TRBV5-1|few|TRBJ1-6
TGCGCCAGCAGCCTGGGACAGCGGGATAATTCACCCCTCCACTTT
CASSLGQRDNSPLHF
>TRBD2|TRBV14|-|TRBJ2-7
TGTGCCAGCAGCCAACGATTGTCGGGGGGGCTTGGCGAGCAGTACTTC
CASSQRLSGGLGEQYF
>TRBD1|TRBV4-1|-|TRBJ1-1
TGCGCCAGCAGCCTCGACAGGGGGGACACTGAAGCTTTCTTT
CASSLDRGDTEAFF
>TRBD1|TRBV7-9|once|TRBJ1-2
TGTGCCAGCAGCAACCGGGACAGGGTCTATGGCTACACCTTC
CASSNRDRVYGYTF
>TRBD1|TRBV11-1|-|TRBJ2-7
TGTGCCAGCAGCCAAAGACAGGGCCTCTCCTACGAGCAGTACTTC
CASSQRQGLSYEQYF
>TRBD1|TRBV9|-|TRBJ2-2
TGTGCCAGCAGCGGACAGGGGAACACCGGGGAGCTGTTTTTT
CASSGQGNTGELFF
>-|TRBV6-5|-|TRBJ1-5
TGTGCCAGCAGTTACCAGGGCCGGAGCAATCAGCCCCAGCATTTT
CASSYQGRSNQPQHF
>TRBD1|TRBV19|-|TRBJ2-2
TGTGCCAGTAGTCCACAGGGGCGAAGGGTCACCGGGGAGCTGTTTTTT
CASSPQGRRVTGELFF
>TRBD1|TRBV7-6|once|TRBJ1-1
TGTGCCAGCAGCCCGGACAGGTCGGTTAGGAACACTGAAGCTTTCTTT
CASSPDRSVRNTEAFF
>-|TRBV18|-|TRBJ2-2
TGTGCCAGCTCACCACCGGTATCCAGAAACACCGGGGAGCTGTTTTTT
CASSPPVSRNTGELFF
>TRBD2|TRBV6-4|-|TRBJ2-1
TGTGCCAGCAGTGACTCAACTAGCGCCAATGAGCAGTTCTTC
CASSDSTSANEQFF
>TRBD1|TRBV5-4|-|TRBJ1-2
TGTGCCAGCAGCTTGGTAGGGGGTAGACAGGGCTCACGAGATGGCTACACCTTC
CASSLVGGRQGSRDGYTF
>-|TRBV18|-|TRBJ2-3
TGTGCCAGCTCACCGTTAGCGGCACGCACAGATACGCAGTATTTT
CASSPLAARTDTQYF
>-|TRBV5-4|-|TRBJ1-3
TGTGCCAGCAGCGCTGGACGGGGGACTGGAAACACCATATATTTT
CASSAGRGTGNTIYF
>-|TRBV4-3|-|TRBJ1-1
TGCGCCAGCAGCCAACACGACAGGCAGAACACTGAAGCTTTCTTT
CASSQHDRQNTEAFF
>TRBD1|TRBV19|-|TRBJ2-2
TGTGCCAGCTCCAACAGGGGGCTCCCCTCCCCTTACACCGGGGAGCTGTTTTTT
CASSNRGLPSPYTGELFF
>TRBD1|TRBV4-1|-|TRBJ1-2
TGCGCCAGCAGCCAAGCCGCGGGACAGGGCGGACCCGAATTCGGCTACACCTTC
CASSQAAGQGGPEFGYTF
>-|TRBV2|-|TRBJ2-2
TGTGCCAGCAGTGTCAGGGGAGGGACCGGGGAGCTGTTTTTT
CASSVRGGTGELFF
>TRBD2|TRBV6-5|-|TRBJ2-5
TGTGCCAGCAGTATAATAGCGGGGGGACAAGAGACCCAGTACTTC
CASSIIAGGQETQYF
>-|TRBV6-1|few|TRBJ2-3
TGTGCCAGCAGTGAGATATTAGTCGGGAACTCAGATACGCAGTATTTT
CASSEILVGNSDTQYF
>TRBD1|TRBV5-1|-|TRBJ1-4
TGCGCCAGCAGCTTGGACAGGGGCCAAAAACTGTTTTTT
CASSLDRGQKLFF
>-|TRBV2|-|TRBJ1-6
TGTGCCAGCAAAACAGGTCTTTTCTCTTTTTCACCCCTCCACTTT
CASKTGLFSFSPLHF
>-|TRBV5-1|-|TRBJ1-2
TGCGCCAGCAGCTTGGGTCAGGAAGGCTACACCTTC
CASSLGQEGYTF
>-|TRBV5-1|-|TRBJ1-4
TGCGCCAGCAGCTTGGCCGCGGCGGGTAATGAAAAACTGTTTTTT
CASSLAAAGNEKLFF
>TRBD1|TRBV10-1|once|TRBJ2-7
TGCGCCAGCTCCCTGCGTAGGGGGCAGGAGCAGTACTTC
CASSLRRGQEQYF
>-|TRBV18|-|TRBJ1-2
TGTGCCAGCTCACCTCGCGACAGTTCTAACTATGGCTACACCTTC
CASSPRDSSNYGYTF